The TCR beta chain under discussion was sequenced for a study of CXCR3-negative and CXCR3-positive naive CD8 T cells. The libraries of TRB cDNA were constructed through 5' RACE using UMI labels. Using the 5' RACE reads, TCRdb records one entry per CDR3 protein without DNA. This repertoire includes about 80,000 distinct CDR3 sequences. As concerns this clonotype: Antigen unknown.

Germline V gene data show CDR1 as MNHEY and CDR2 as SVGEGT. The CDR3 is made up of 16 amino acids. Findings of the study overall: Freshly isolated PBMCs were used in most assays, given partial CXCR3 loss after freezing.

The sequencing sample was made of naive CXCR3- CD8+ T cells from blood. Subset reported: CD45RO-CCR7+CD27+CD95- naive CD8+ T cells lacking CXCR3 (TNR3-). This receptor was taken from a human donor in good health. Some clones in this sample may be carry-over from other donors' samples. The chain combines TRBV6-2 or TRBV6-3 with TRBJ2-1. The CDR3 sequence is CASSTSDLSSYNEQFF.